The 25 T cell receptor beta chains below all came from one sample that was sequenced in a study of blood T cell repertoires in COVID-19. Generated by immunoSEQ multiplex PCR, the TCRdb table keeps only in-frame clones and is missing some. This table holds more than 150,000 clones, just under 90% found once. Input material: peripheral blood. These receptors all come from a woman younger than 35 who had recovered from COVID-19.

The CDR3, as DNA: TGTGCCAGCAGCTTAAGGACAATGAACACCGGGGAGCTGTTTTTT. It specifies CASSLRTMNTGELFF. This chain joins TRBV13 and TRBJ2-2; D is possibly TRBD1 (5 bases). The germline V and J ends were trimmed by 2 bases and 1 base, with 8 bases remaining between them. The CDR3 extends over 15 amino acids. Germline CDR1 is PRHDT and CDR2 is FYEKMQ (reference sequence).

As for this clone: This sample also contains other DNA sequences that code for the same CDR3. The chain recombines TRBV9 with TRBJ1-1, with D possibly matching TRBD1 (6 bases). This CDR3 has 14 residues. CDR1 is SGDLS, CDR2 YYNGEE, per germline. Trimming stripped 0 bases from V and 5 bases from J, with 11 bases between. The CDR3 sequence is CASSVDRVGTEAFF. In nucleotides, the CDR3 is TGTGCCAGCAGCGTAGACAGGGTTGGAACTGAAGCTTTCTTT.

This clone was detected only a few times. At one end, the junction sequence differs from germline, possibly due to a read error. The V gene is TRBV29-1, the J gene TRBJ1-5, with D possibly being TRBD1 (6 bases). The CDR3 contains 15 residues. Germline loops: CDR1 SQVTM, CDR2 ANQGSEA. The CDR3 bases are TGCAGCGTTCAAGAAGACAGGTTATTGAATCAGCCCCAGCATTTT. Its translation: CSVQEDRLLNQPQHF.

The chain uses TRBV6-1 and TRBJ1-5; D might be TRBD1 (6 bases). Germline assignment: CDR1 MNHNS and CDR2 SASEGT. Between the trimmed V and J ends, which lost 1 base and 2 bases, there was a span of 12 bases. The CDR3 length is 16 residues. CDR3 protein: CASSEGTAKRNQPQHF. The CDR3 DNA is TGTGCCAGCAGTGAAGGGACAGCAAAGCGCAATCAGCCCCAGCATTTT.

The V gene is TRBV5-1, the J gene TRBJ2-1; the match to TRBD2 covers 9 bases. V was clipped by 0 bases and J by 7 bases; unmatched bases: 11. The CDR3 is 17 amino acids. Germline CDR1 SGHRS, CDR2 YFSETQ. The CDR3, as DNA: TGCGCCAGCAGCTTGGTGGGGAACGCGGGAGGGACGAATGAGCAGTTCTTC. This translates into CASSLVGNAGGTNEQFF.

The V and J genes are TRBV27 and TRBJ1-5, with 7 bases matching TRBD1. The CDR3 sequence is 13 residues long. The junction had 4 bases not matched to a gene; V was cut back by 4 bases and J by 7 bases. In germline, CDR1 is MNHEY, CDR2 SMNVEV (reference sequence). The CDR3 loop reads CASSSDRVQPQHF. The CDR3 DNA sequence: TGTGCCAGCAGTTCTGACAGGGTGCAGCCCCAGCATTTT.

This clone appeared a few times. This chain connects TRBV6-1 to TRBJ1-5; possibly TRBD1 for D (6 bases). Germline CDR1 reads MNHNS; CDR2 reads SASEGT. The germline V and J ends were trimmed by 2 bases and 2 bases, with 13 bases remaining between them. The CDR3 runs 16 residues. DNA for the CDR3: TGTGCCAGCAGTGAAATAGCGGGGGCTGGCAATCAGCCCCAGCATTTT. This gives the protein CASSEIAGAGNQPQHF.

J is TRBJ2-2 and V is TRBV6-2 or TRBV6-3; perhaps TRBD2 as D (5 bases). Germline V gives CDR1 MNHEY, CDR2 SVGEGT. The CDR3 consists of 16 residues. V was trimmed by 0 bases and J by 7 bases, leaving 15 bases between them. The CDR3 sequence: CASSYSYSAMGGELFF. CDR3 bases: TGTGCCAGCAGTTACTCGTATAGCGCGATGGGCGGGGAGCTGTTTTTT.

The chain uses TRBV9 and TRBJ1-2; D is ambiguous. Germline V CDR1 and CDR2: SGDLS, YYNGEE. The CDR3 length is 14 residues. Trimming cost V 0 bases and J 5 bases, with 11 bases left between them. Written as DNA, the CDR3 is TGTGCCAGCAGCGTAGACGGAGGTCCTTATGGCTACACCTTC. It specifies CASSVDGGPYGYTF.

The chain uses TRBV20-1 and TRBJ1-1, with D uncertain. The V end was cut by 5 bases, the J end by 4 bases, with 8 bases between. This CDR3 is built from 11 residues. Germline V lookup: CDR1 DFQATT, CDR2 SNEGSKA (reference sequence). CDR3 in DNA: TGCAGTGCTCGACATCCCACTGAAGCTTTCTTT. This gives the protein CSARHPTEAFF.

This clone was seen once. CDR3 amino acids: CASRGQGSAFF. CDR3 coding DNA: TGTGCCAGCAGAGGACAGGGTTCAGCTTTCTTT. V gene TRBV6-5 combines with J gene TRBJ1-1, with 8 bases that match TRBD1. V lost 6 bases to trimming and J lost 10 bases; unmatched junction nucleotides: 4. Germline V gene sequence: CDR1 MNHEY, CDR2 SVGAGI. CDR3 length equals 11 residues.

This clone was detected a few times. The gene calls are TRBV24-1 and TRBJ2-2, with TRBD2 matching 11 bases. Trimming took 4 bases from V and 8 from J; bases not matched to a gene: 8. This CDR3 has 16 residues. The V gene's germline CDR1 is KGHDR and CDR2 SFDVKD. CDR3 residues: CATSEGTSGSRGELFF. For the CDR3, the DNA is TGTGCCACCAGTGAGGGGACTAGCGGCTCGAGGGGGGAGCTGTTTTTT.

DNA of the CDR3: TGCGCCAGCAGCCATCCGGGACAGGGAACCTACGAGCAGTACTTC. It translates to CASSHPGQGTYEQYF. V gene TRBV5-1 combines with J gene TRBJ2-7, with 9 bases matching TRBD1. There are 15 residues in the CDR3. Germline V gene lookup returns CDR1 SGHRS and CDR2 YFSETQ. With V trimmed by 4 bases and J by 2 bases, 7 bases remained unmatched.

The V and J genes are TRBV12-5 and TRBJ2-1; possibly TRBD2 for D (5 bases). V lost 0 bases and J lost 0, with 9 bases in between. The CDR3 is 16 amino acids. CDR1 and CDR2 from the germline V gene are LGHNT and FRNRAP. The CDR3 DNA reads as TGTGCTAGTGGTTTGGTACTTGGGAGCTCCTACAATGAGCAGTTCTTC. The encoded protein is CASGLVLGSSYNEQFF.

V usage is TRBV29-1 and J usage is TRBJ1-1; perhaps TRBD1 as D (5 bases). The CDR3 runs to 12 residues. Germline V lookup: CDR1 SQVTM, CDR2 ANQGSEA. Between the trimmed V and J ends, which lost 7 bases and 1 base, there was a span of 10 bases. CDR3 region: CSDARENTEAFF. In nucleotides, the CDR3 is TGCAGCGATGCCAGGGAGAACACTGAAGCTTTCTTT.

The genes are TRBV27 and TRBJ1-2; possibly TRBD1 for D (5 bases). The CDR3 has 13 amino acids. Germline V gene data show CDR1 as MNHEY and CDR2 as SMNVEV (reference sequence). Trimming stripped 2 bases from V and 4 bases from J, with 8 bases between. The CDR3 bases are TGTGCCAGCAGTTTACAGGGATTCTATGGCTACACCTTC. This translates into CASSLQGFYGYTF.

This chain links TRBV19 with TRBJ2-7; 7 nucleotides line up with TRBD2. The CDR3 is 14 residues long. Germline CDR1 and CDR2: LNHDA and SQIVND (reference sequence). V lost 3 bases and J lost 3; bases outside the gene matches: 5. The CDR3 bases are TGTGCCAGTAGTATCCGCGGGGGAAACTACGAGCAGTACTTC. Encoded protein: CASSIRGGNYEQYF.

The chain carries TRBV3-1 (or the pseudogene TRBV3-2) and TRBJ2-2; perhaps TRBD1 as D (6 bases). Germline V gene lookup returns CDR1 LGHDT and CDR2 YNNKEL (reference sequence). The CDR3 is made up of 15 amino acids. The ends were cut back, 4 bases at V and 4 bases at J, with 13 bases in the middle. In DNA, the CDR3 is TGTGCCAGCAGCCTAAGGGGGAGAGGCACCGGGGAGCTGTTTTTT. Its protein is CASSLRGRGTGELFF.

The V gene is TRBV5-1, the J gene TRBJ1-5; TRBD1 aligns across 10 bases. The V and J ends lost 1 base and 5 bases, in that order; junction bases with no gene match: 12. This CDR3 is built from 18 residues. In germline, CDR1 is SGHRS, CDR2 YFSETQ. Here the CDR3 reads CASSLLDKTGGADQPQHF. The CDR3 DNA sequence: TGCGCCAGCAGCTTGTTAGATAAGACAGGGGGCGCGGATCAGCCCCAGCATTTT.

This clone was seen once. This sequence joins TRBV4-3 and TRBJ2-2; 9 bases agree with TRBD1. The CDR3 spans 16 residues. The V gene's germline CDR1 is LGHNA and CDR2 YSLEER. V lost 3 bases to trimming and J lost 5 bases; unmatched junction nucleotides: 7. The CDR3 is CASSHRTGGITGELFF. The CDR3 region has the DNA TGCGCCAGCAGCCACCGAACAGGGGGCATAACCGGGGAGCTGTTTTTT.

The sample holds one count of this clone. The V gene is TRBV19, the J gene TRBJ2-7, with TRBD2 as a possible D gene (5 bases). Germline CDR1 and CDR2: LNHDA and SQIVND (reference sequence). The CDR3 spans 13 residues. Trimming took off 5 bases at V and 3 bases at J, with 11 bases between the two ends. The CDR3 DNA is TGTGCCAGTAGTGACTTCGGGGTCTACGAGCAGTACTTC. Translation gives CASSDFGVYEQYF.

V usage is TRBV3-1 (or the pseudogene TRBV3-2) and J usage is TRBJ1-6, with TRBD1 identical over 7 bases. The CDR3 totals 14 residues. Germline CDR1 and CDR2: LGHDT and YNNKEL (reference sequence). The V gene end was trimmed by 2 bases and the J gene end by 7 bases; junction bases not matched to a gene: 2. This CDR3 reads CASSQRQGNSPLHF. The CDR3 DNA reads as TGTGCCAGCAGCCAACGACAGGGCAATTCACCCCTCCACTTT.

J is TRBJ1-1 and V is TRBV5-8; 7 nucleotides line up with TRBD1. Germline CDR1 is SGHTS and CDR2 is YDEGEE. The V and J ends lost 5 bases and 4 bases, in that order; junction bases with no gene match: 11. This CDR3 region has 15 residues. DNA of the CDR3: TGTGCCAGCAGACTTGGACAGGTGGTGGGCACTGAAGCTTTCTTT. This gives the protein CASRLGQVVGTEAFF.

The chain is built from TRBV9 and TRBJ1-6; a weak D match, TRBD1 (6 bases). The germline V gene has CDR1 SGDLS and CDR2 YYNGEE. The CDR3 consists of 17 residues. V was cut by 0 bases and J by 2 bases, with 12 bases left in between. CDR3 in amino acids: CASSVDAGDAYNSPLHF. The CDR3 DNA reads TGTGCCAGCAGCGTAGATGCAGGGGACGCCTATAATTCACCCCTCCACTTT.

The CDR3 protein is CASSRVARTYNEQFF. For the CDR3, the DNA is TGCGCCAGCAGCCGCGTCGCACGCACCTACAATGAGCAGTTCTTC. This chain joins TRBV5-1 and TRBJ2-1; D remains unclear. The germline CDR1 and CDR2 sequences are SGHRS and YFSETQ. The CDR3 is made up of 15 amino acids. V lost 4 bases and J lost 2, with 13 bases in between.